A single sample is the source of the 32 T cell receptor beta chains below, sequenced in a study of technical replicates of blood from several donors. Repertoires were generated with immunoSEQ multiplex PCR, while TCRdb's copy carries only in-frame clones and drops some. The sample carries 68,000 or so clones, roughly 90% recorded once. Sequencing input: PBMCs. Receptor source: a human donor in good health. Some clones in this sample may be carry-over from other donors' samples.

The chain links TRBV5-1 to TRBJ2-7, with 9 bases that match TRBD2. The CDR3 sequence is 16 residues long. Germline V gives CDR1 SGHRS, CDR2 YFSETQ. The V segment lost 5 bases and the J segment 3 bases; nucleotides outside the gene matches: 12. CDR3 sequence reads: CASSAGPGTSFYEQYF. CDR3 nucleotide sequence: TGCGCCAGCAGTGCTGGGCCCGGGACTAGCTTCTACGAGCAGTACTTC.

The V and J genes are TRBV7-8 and TRBJ2-5; 12 bases agree with TRBD1. CDR3 length: 15 amino acids. The J segment lost 5 bases and the V segment lost 5 bases, leaving 6 bases of the junction unmatched. Germline CDR1 SGHVS, CDR2 FQNEAQ. The CDR3 DNA is TGTGCCAGCAGCAGAAGGGACAGGGGGCTGGAGACCCAGTACTTC. Its translation is CASSRRDRGLETQYF.

The chain couples TRBV7-2 to TRBJ1-2, with a possible D match to TRBD1 (5 bases). CDR3 length: 14 residues. V was trimmed by 1 base and J by 0 bases, leaving 6 bases between them. CDR1 and CDR2 (germline): SGHTA, FQGNSA. The CDR3 protein is CASSLEGSNYGYTF. The CDR3, as DNA: TGTGCCAGCAGCTTAGAGGGGTCTAACTATGGCTACACCTTC. Supplemented by reference TRBV7-2 and TRBJ1-2, the full variable domain reads GAGVSQSPSNKVTEKGKDVELRCDPISGHTALYWYRQSLGQGLEFLIYFQGNSAPDKSGLPSDRFSAERTGGSVSTLTIQRTQQEDSAVYLCASSLEGSNYGYTFGSGTRLTVV.

V gene TRBV2 combines with J gene TRBJ1-3; the D gene is possibly TRBD1 (6 bases). The germline V gene encodes CDR1 SNHLY and CDR2 FYNNEI. V was clipped by 10 bases and J by 4 bases, with 17 bases between them. The CDR3 has 14 residues. As DNA, the CDR3 is TGTGCCACCGAAACGGGGGGGCGCGGAAACACCATATATTTT. It translates to CATETGGRGNTIYF.

The chain uses TRBV5-1 and TRBJ2-2; D remains unclear. This CDR3 comprises 14 residues. Trimming stripped 5 bases from V and 0 bases from J, with 8 bases between. Looked up from germline, CDR1 is SGHRS and CDR2 is YFSETQ. The CDR3 DNA is TGCGCCAGCAGAGACCAGGCGAACACCGGGGAGCTGTTTTTT. This gives the protein CASRDQANTGELFF. Complete variable domain (other parts from reference TRBV5-1 and TRBJ2-2): KAGVTQTPRYLIKTRGQQVTLSCSPISGHRSVSWYQQTPGQGLQFLFEYFSETQRNKGNFPGRFSGRQFSNSRSEMNVSTLELGDSALYLCASRDQANTGELFFGEGSRLTVL.

The rearrangement uses TRBV7-2 and TRBJ2-7; D is possibly TRBD2 (6 bases). The CDR3 totals 17 residues. The germline CDR1 and CDR2 sequences are SGHTA and FQGNSA. V was clipped by 4 bases and J by 0 bases, with 19 bases between them. The CDR3 reads CASSWFISGKYSYEQYF. CDR3 bases: TGTGCCAGCAGCTGGTTTATTAGCGGTAAATACTCCTACGAGCAGTACTTC.

The chain links TRBV30 to TRBJ2-6; the D gene is possibly TRBD1 (6 bases). The V end lost 6 bases, the J end lost 4 bases, and 28 bases lay between the germline ends. This CDR3 is built from 19 residues. Germline V lookup: CDR1 GTSNPN, CDR2 SVGIG (reference sequence). The CDR3 here is CACVLQGVHRGEGANVLTF. In DNA form, the CDR3 reads TGTGCCTGTGTACTACAGGGAGTTCATAGGGGTGAAGGGGCCAACGTCCTGACTTTC.

A note on this clone: Other DNA sequences from this sample encode an identical CDR3 as well. The chain uses TRBV5-1 and TRBJ1-2; the match to TRBD1 covers 7 bases. The length of the CDR3 is 14 residues. Germline CDR1 SGHRS, CDR2 YFSETQ. V shed 3 bases, J shed 0 bases, and the junction held 2 bases outside the gene matches. This CDR3 is CASSWDSSNYGYTF. The DNA of the CDR3 is TGCGCCAGCAGCTGGGACAGTTCTAACTATGGCTACACCTTC. Full variable domain (missing parts from reference TRBV5-1 and TRBJ1-2): KAGVTQTPRYLIKTRGQQVTLSCSPISGHRSVSWYQQTPGQGLQFLFEYFSETQRNKGNFPGRFSGRQFSNSRSEMNVSTLELGDSALYLCASSWDSSNYGYTFGSGTRLTVV.

This clone was detected only a few times. This chain links TRBV7-9 with TRBJ1-6; TRBD1 is a possible D gene (5 bases). The germline V gene has CDR1 SEHNR and CDR2 FQNEAQ (reference sequence). V dropped 4 bases and J dropped 9 bases, with 16 bases sitting between them. CDR3 length equals 15 residues. The chain's CDR3 is CASSSERGLGSPLHF. In DNA form, the CDR3 reads TGTGCCAGCAGCTCGGAAAGGGGCCTCGGTTCACCCCTCCACTTT.

This sequence joins TRBV29-1 and TRBJ1-2; tentative D call: TRBD1 (6 bases). Germline V CDR1 and CDR2: SQVTM, ANQGSEA. V dropped 6 bases and J dropped 5 bases, with 13 bases sitting between them. There are 12 residues in the CDR3. The CDR3 DNA is TGCAGCGTGGTGGACAGCCTATATGGCTACACCTTC. It specifies CSVVDSLYGYTF. The full variable domain, with the rest looked up from reference TRBV29-1 and TRBJ1-2, is SAVISQKPSRDICQRGTSLTIQCQVDSQVTMMFWYRQQPGQSLTLIATANQGSEATYESGFVIDKFPISRPNLTFSTLTVSNMSPEDSSIYLCSVVDSLYGYTFGSGTRLTVV.

This chain joins TRBV4-3 and TRBJ1-4; D uncertain. The germline CDR1 and CDR2 sequences are LGHNA and YSLEER. V was pared by 1 base and J by 8 bases, with 17 bases between. The CDR3 extends over 16 amino acids. The CDR3 is CASSQVRGGEGEKLFF. In DNA form, the CDR3 reads TGCGCCAGCAGCCAAGTTCGAGGCGGGGAAGGAGAAAAACTGTTTTTT.

The V gene is TRBV6-5, the J gene TRBJ1-5; D remains ambiguous. V was trimmed by 2 bases and J by 7 bases, leaving 15 bases between them. Looked up from germline, CDR1 is MNHEY and CDR2 is SVGAGI. CDR3 size: 15 residues. CDR3 sequence: CASSYDPGTGQPQHF. Written as DNA, the CDR3 is TGTGCCAGCAGTTACGACCCAGGTACTGGCCAGCCCCAGCATTTT.

This rearrangement joins TRBV12-5 to TRBJ2-7, with a possible D match to TRBD2 (5 bases). The V and J ends lost 6 bases and 7 bases respectively, with 19 bases between them. There are 14 residues in the CDR3. In germline, CDR1 is LGHNT, CDR2 FRNRAP. CDR3 residues: CASGDFSLGWEQYF. DNA of the CDR3: TGTGCTAGTGGGGACTTTAGTCTGGGGTGGGAGCAGTACTTC.

V usage is TRBV7-9 and J usage is TRBJ2-2; D remains unclear. CDR3 size: 15 residues. Germline V CDR1 and CDR2: SEHNR, FQNEAQ (reference sequence). Trimming removed 1 base at V and 0 bases at J, with 6 bases between. CDR3 coding DNA: TGTGCCAGCAGCTTAGGAGGAGCGAACACCGGGGAGCTGTTTTTT. It translates to CASSLGGANTGELFF.

The chain couples TRBV2 to TRBJ1-1, with 9 nucleotides matching TRBD1. Germline CDR1 is SNHLY and CDR2 is FYNNEI. Trimming took 9 bases from V and 4 from J; bases not matched to a gene: 9. This CDR3 is 14 amino acids long. Here the CDR3 reads CASVQGARGTEAFF. DNA for the CDR3: TGTGCCAGTGTACAGGGGGCAAGGGGCACTGAAGCTTTCTTT.

The chain uses TRBV15 and TRBJ1-3, with 7 nucleotides matching TRBD1. J gave up 8 bases and V 3 bases, and 13 bases lay outside the gene matches. Germline lookup yields CDR1 LNHNV and CDR2 YYDKDF (reference sequence). This CDR3 is built from 16 residues. CDR3 region: CATSSGQALERYTIYF. The DNA of the CDR3 is TGTGCCACCAGCAGCGGACAGGCCCTGGAGCGTTACACCATATATTTT.

The V call is TRBV4-3, the J call TRBJ2-7, with a possible D match to TRBD2 (7 bases). CDR3 length equals 19 residues. The germline V and J ends were trimmed by 0 bases and 3 bases, with 24 bases remaining between them. CDR1 is LGHNA and CDR2 is YSLEER in the germline V gene. This chain's CDR3 is CASSQEILGGTSVGYEQYF. CDR3 bases: TGCGCCAGCAGCCAAGAGATCCTAGGGGGAACTAGCGTAGGCTACGAGCAGTACTTC.

The gene calls are TRBV7-9 and TRBJ1-4; no clear D gene. Trimming pared 3 bases from V and 8 bases from J, leaving 7 bases between. This CDR3 is built from 12 residues. The V gene's germline CDR1 is SEHNR and CDR2 FQNEAQ (reference sequence). CDR3 coding DNA: TGTGCCAGCAGCTTCACCGGGGAAAAACTGTTTTTT. Protein: CASSFTGEKLFF. Together with reference TRBV7-9 and TRBJ1-4, the CDR3 gives the full variable domain: DTGVSQNPRHKITKRGQNVTFRCDPISEHNRLYWYRQTLGQGPEFLTYFQNEAQLEKSRLLSDRFSAERPKGSFSTLEIQRTEQGDSAMYLCASSFTGEKLFFGSGTQLSVL.

This clone has just a few counts. The chain combines TRBV19 with TRBJ1-5; 7 bases fit TRBD1. Germline V gene data show CDR1 as LNHDA and CDR2 as SQIVND (reference sequence). Losses at the gene ends were 7 bases for V and 5 bases for J; bases not matched to a gene: 17. CDR3 length: 17 amino acids. The CDR3 is CASIPRITGTAYQPQHF. The CDR3 nucleotides are TGTGCCAGTATCCCGAGGATTACCGGGACAGCATATCAGCCCCAGCATTTT.

This chain uses TRBV7-2 with TRBJ2-7, with 13 bases fitting TRBD2. J was trimmed by 5 bases and V by 5 bases; bases with no gene match: 6. Germline CDR1 is SGHTA and CDR2 is FQGNSA. The CDR3 is 15 residues long. Here the CDR3 reads CASSGRTSGSNEQYF. The CDR3 DNA follows: TGTGCCAGCAGCGGCAGGACTAGCGGGAGTAACGAGCAGTACTTC. Together with reference TRBV7-2 and TRBJ2-7, the CDR3 gives the full variable domain: GAGVSQSPSNKVTEKGKDVELRCDPISGHTALYWYRQSLGQGLEFLIYFQGNSAPDKSGLPSDRFSAERTGGSVSTLTIQRTQQEDSAVYLCASSGRTSGSNEQYFGPGTRLTVT.

The DNA of the CDR3 is TGTGCCAGCAGCGCGGTGAGCTCTGGAAACACCATATATTTT. As protein: CASSAVSSGNTIYF. The chain links TRBV11-2 to TRBJ1-3; D is unclear. Germline V lookup: CDR1 SGHAT, CDR2 FQNNGV. The CDR3 is made up of 14 amino acids. V was cut by 5 bases and J by 0 bases, with 8 bases left in between.

The gene calls are TRBV18 and TRBJ2-7; TRBD1 matches at 9 bases. Per germline, CDR1 KGHSH and CDR2 LQKENI. Unmatched junction bases numbered 7, after V lost 6 bases and J lost 7 bases. The CDR3 runs to 13 residues. The CDR3 loop is CASSPGTGLEQYF. The CDR3, as DNA: TGTGCCAGCTCTCCCGGGACAGGGTTGGAGCAGTACTTC.

This chain connects TRBV7-2 to TRBJ1-2, with TRBD1 as a possible D gene (5 bases). The germline V gene encodes CDR1 SGHTA and CDR2 FQGNSA. The CDR3 loop spans 15 amino acids. V dropped 1 base and J dropped 4 bases, with 13 bases sitting between them. The CDR3 is CASSLDPTAFYGYTF. The CDR3 bases are TGTGCCAGCAGCTTAGACCCGACAGCCTTCTATGGCTACACCTTC.

The genes are TRBV5-1 and TRBJ2-7; a weak D match, TRBD2 (5 bases). The germline V and J ends were trimmed by 5 bases and 7 bases, with 31 bases remaining between them. CDR1 SGHRS and CDR2 YFSETQ come from the germline V gene. The CDR3 has 18 amino acids. The CDR3 bases are TGCGCCAGCAGGCTTGGTATCTGGTCGGGATCCACCCCTAGGGAGCAGTACTTC. Protein: CASRLGIWSGSTPREQYF.

The chain joins TRBV2 to TRBJ1-5; 7 bases line up with TRBD1. The germline V gene encodes CDR1 SNHLY and CDR2 FYNNEI. Trimming removed 1 base from V and 6 bases from J; junction bases left unmatched: 6. CDR3 length: 15 residues. For the CDR3, the DNA is TGTGCCAGCAGTGAAGAGGACAGGAGGGGTCAGCCCCAGCATTTT. Its protein is CASSEEDRRGQPQHF.

The chain employs TRBV5-5 and TRBJ1-1; unclear D gene. CDR3 size: 15 residues. Germline V gives CDR1 SGHKS, CDR2 YYEKEE (reference sequence). The V end lost 5 bases, the J end lost 1 base, and 15 bases lay between the germline ends. The CDR3 nucleotides are TGTGCCAGCAGTCAGTTCGCAGGTTGGAACACTGAAGCTTTCTTT. Its protein product is CASSQFAGWNTEAFF.

V gene TRBV20-1 combines with J gene TRBJ2-4; 8 nucleotides align to TRBD1. Germline CDR1 reads DFQATT; CDR2 reads SNEGSKA (reference sequence). V shed 4 bases and J 14 bases; nucleotides not matched to a gene: 7. The CDR3 is 11 amino acids. The CDR3 region has the DNA TGCAGTGCTAAAAACAGGGGGGTGGAGTACTTC. This translates into CSAKNRGVEYF.

V and J are TRBV7-9 and TRBJ1-6; D gene ambiguous. Germline V lookup: CDR1 SEHNR, CDR2 FQNEAQ (reference sequence). The CDR3 covers 15 residues. V lost 5 bases to trimming and J lost 6 bases, with 14 bases between them. As DNA, the CDR3 is TGTGCCAGCAGCCCCCGGGCAGGACTTAATTCACCCCTCCACTTT. Protein product: CASSPRAGLNSPLHF.

The chain is built from TRBV21-1 and TRBJ2-5; the tabulated D call, TRBD2, remains unverified against the DNA. TRBV21-1 is reported as a pseudogene. The CDR3 has 15 amino acids. CDR3 bases: TGTGCCAGCAGCACGAGCGGGGGGCCGAAGGAGACCCAGTACTTC. This sequence encodes CASSTSGGPKETQYF.

The V and J genes are TRBV6-6 and TRBJ1-2; the match to TRBD1 covers 10 bases. Germline V gives CDR1 MNHNY, CDR2 SVGAGI (reference sequence). V was pared by 6 bases and J by 6 bases, with 4 bases of the junction left unmatched. The CDR3 extends over 13 amino acids. This CDR3 reads CASRRTGGDGYTF. For the CDR3, the DNA is TGTGCCAGCAGGCGGACAGGGGGGGATGGCTACACCTTC.

The chain carries TRBV15 and TRBJ2-7, with unresolved D. V lost 1 base and J lost 3, with 10 bases in between. The CDR3 covers 14 residues. CDR1 and CDR2 from the germline V gene are LNHNV and YYDKDF (reference sequence). This chain's CDR3 is CATSRGGRSYEQYF. Here the CDR3 DNA reads TGTGCCACCAGCAGAGGAGGCAGAAGCTACGAGCAGTACTTC.

J is TRBJ2-7 and V is TRBV9, with D possibly TRBD2 on 5 matching bases. From germline, CDR1 is SGDLS and CDR2 YYNGEE. The CDR3 covers 14 residues. V lost 4 bases to trimming and J lost 9 bases, with 20 bases between them. The CDR3 sequence is CASSPDGLPGGQYF. CDR3 in DNA: TGTGCCAGCAGCCCCGACGGACTGCCTGGCGGGCAGTACTTC.